The subject of this entry is one TCR beta chain. This entry comes from a study of regulatory T cells in long-lasting Graves disease. Time point given: newly diagnosed GD, antithyroid drugs for less than 3 months. PBMCs provided the RNA from which the TCR library was made. The patients were enrolled through endocrinology in Xi'an, China. Building of the TCR beta libraries involved iRepertoire HTBI primers and Arm-PCR of CDR3 regions. TCRdb independently ran MiXCR on the multiplex PCR reads; one entry per CDR3 protein. The sample contains 300,000 to 400,000 distinct CDR3 sequences, about a sixth of which appear only once. The receptor was derived from a female donor with Graves disease. This specimen was peripheral blood mononuclear cells (PBMCs), taken at new diagnosis, from a patient treated with antithyroid drugs.

The CDR3 here is CASTVGTEAFF. The CDR3 DNA is TGTGCCAGCACAGTAGGTACTGAAGCTTTCTTT. This rearrangement joins TRBV28 to TRBJ1-1; D gene unclear. This CDR3 region has 11 residues. Germline CDR1 and CDR2: MDHEN and SYDVKM. The germline V and J ends were trimmed by 7 bases and 5 bases, with 8 bases remaining between them.